These T cell receptor beta chains were read from a single sample in a study of cytomegalovirus exposure and HLA in healthy donors. Only in-frame clones appear in the TCRdb table, and some are missing; sequencing was by immunoSEQ multiplex PCR. Of roughly 120,000 clones in the sample, just under 75% were seen once. The sample was PBMCs. The receptors here all came from a man in his 60s in good health and CMV-seropositive. Both conserved end residues are part of each CDR3. Each record gives: J gene, V gene, CDR3 length, CDR3 protein.

>TRBJ2-7|TRBV5-1|16
CASSLGGGTGGGEQYF
>TRBJ2-5|TRBV5-8|15
CASSPGTGQQETQYF
>TRBJ2-2|TRBV5-1|16
CASYLYRDRGTGELFF
>TRBJ2-5|TRBV4-1|13
CASSQPEAETQYF
>TRBJ1-2|TRBV5-1|14
CASSPSAGSHGYTF
>TRBJ1-4|TRBV30|12
CAWTGLNEKLFF
>TRBJ1-6|TRBV5-8|13
CASSPDLVSPLHF
>TRBJ2-5|TRBV28|14
CASSTAGGQETQYF
>TRBJ2-7|TRBV7-8|17
CASSLATSGFSPYEQYF
>TRBJ1-6|TRBV19|15
CASSTTGGSDSPLHF
>TRBJ2-3|TRBV29-1|16
CSVEGLAGVGTDTQYF
>TRBJ1-1|TRBV6-5|12
CASEGGGTEAFF
>TRBJ1-5|TRBV6-6|14
CASSGDSSNQPQHF
>TRBJ1-1|TRBV2|14
CASSRGQMNTEAFF
>TRBJ1-1|TRBV7-3|14
CASSLDRLNTEAFF
>TRBJ2-3|TRBV12-2|14
CASRGVAGGPTQYF
>TRBJ2-1|TRBV6-6|15
CASSTGLAAYNEQFF
>TRBJ2-3|TRBV29-1|13
CSVTPGSTDTQYF
>TRBJ1-1|TRBV2|12
CASRRENTEAFF
>TRBJ1-3|TRBV18|15
CASSPPGHSGNTIYF
>TRBJ1-3|TRBV2|15
CASRLDRGEGNTIYF
>TRBJ1-3|TRBV7-6|16
CASSSRPGDSGNTIYF
>TRBJ1-2|TRBV2|15
CASGRRESPNYGYTF
>TRBJ2-6|TRBV5-1|20
CASSLAMEGQVVSGANVLTF
>TRBJ2-1|TRBV6-5|16
CASSYSTGQVYNEQFF
>TRBJ2-7|TRBV28|14
CASSLGTSTYEQYF
>TRBJ2-5|TRBV2|14
CASSRGLGQETQYF
>TRBJ2-1|TRBV5-4|15
CASSPGRGDYNEQFF
>TRBJ1-5|TRBV4-2|16
CASSQDPGAANQPQHF
>TRBJ2-7|TRBV27|13
CASSWTGTYEQYF
>TRBJ1-1|TRBV11-2|14
CASSLVRRNTEAFF
>TRBJ2-2|TRBV5-1|15
CASSVRAPDTGELFF
>TRBJ1-5|TRBV6-5|13
CASSYEVPGPQHF
>TRBJ2-3|TRBV7-3|18
CASSPRPRLDREADTQYF
>TRBJ2-7|TRBV4-2|16
CASSQAALVFNDEQYF
>TRBJ1-6|TRBV5-1|15
CASSLDGRGNSPLHF
>TRBJ2-1|TRBV28|14
CASRWRGAYNEQFF
>TRBJ1-1|TRBV7-8|15
CASSLVRVGFTEAFF
>TRBJ1-1|TRBV28|14
CASSLVRAGTEAFF
>TRBJ1-6|TRBV9|14
CASSGRGPNSPLHF
>TRBJ2-7|TRBV7-2|14
CASSWGGGTYEQYF
>TRBJ2-5|TRBV21-1|16
CASSPPAEQASGSQYF
>TRBJ2-1|TRBV9|13
CASSPREYNEQFF
>TRBJ1-1|TRBV10-1|16
CASSDGSRGEGVEAFF